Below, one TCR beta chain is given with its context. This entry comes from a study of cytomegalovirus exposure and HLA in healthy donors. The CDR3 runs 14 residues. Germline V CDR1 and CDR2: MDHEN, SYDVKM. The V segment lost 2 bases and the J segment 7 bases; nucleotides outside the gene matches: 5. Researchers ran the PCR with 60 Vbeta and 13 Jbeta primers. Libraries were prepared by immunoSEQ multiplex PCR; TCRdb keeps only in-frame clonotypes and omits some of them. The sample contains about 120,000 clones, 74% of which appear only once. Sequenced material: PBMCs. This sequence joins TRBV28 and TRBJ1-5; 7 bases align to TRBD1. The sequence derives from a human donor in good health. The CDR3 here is CASSLRGPRQPQHF. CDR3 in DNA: TGTGCCAGCAGTTTAAGGGGGCCGAGGCAGCCCCAGCATTTT.